The subject of this entry is one T cell receptor beta chain. A junction boundary mismatches the germline segment, possibly from a read error. Germline CDR1 and CDR2: SGHRS and YFSETQ. This CDR3 region has 11 residues. PCR employed 60 Vbeta and 13 Jbeta primers. Repertoires were generated with immunoSEQ multiplex PCR, while TCRdb's copy carries only in-frame clones and drops some. The sample lists under 200,000 clones; roughly 79% were seen once. The sample comes from a study of cytomegalovirus exposure and HLA in healthy donors. The sample comprised PBMCs. The chain couples TRBV5-1 to TRBJ1-2, with 7 nucleotides matching TRBD1. This clonotype was obtained from a man in his forties or fifties in good health and CMV-seropositive. The CDR3 reads CASSLDDRETF. The CDR3 nucleotides are TGCGCCAGCAGCTTGGATGACAGGGAGACATTC.